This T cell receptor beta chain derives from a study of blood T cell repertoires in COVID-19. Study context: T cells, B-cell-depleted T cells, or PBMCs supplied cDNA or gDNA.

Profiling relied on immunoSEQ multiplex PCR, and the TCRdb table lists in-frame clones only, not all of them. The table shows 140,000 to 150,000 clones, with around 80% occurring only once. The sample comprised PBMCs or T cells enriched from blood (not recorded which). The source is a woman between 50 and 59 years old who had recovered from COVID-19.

The CDR3 DNA sequence: TGTGCCAGCAGCCAAGGGCGTGGACAGACTTCCTACAATGAGCAGTTCTTC. This encodes CASSQGRGQTSYNEQFF. The chain uses TRBV14 and TRBJ2-1, with a weak D call TRBD1 (6 bases). Looked up from germline, CDR1 is SGHDN and CDR2 is FVKESK. The CDR3 covers 17 residues. Between the trimmed V and J ends, which lost 1 base and 1 base, there was a span of 14 bases.